A single sample is the source of the 32 T cell receptor beta chains below, sequenced in a study of blood T cell repertoires in COVID-19. Repertoires were generated with immunoSEQ multiplex PCR, while TCRdb's copy carries only in-frame clones and drops some. The data contain over 150,000 clones, roughly 89% of them seen just once; the ten biggest clones take up about an eighth. Input material: peripheral blood. Receptors originate from a woman in her 70s with COVID-19, enrolled during active disease.

This clone was counted a single time. The rearrangement uses TRBV5-6 and TRBJ1-1; possibly TRBD1 for D (5 bases). The CDR3 runs to 15 residues. Germline CDR1 is SGHDT and CDR2 is YYEEEE. V was pared by 0 bases and J by 1 base, with 10 bases between. The CDR3 DNA reads as TGTGCCAGCAGCTTGGGGGCAGGGAAGAACACTGAAGCTTTCTTT. Translated: CASSLGAGKNTEAFF. The full variable domain, rest sourced from reference TRBV5-6 and TRBJ1-1, is DAGVTQSPTHLIKTRGQQVTLRCSPKSGHDTVSWYQQALGQGPQFIFQYYEEEERQRGNFPDRFSGHQFPNYSSELNVNALLLGDSALYLCASSLGAGKNTEAFFGQGTRLTVV.

This clone was recorded once. J is TRBJ2-7 and V is TRBV7-9, with 7 bases that match TRBD1. Per germline, CDR1 SEHNR and CDR2 FQNEAQ (reference sequence). V dropped 5 bases and J dropped 6; count of bases not matched to a gene: 13. The CDR3 runs to 15 residues. The CDR3 sequence is CASSGPGTDSAEQYF. CDR3 nucleotide sequence: TGTGCCAGCAGCGGCCCCGGGACAGATTCTGCCGAGCAGTACTTC.

This clone was seen more than once but under ten times. This chain links TRBV6-5 with TRBJ2-7; TRBD2 might be the D (6 bases). V was pared by 6 bases and J by 7 bases, with 13 bases between. This CDR3 spans 12 amino acids. CDR1 is MNHEY and CDR2 is SVGAGI in the germline V gene. The CDR3 sequence is CASSRDWIEQYF. In nucleotides, the CDR3 is TGTGCCAGCAGCAGGGACTGGATTGAGCAGTACTTC.

The gene calls are TRBV3-1 (or the pseudogene TRBV3-2) and TRBJ2-7; D gene uncertain. V shed 0 bases and J shed 4 bases, with 13 bases lying between them. CDR1 LGHDT and CDR2 YNNKEL come from the germline V gene (reference sequence). This CDR3 contains 15 residues. The CDR3 spells CASSQDPGVTYEQYF. CDR3 nucleotide sequence: TGTGCCAGCAGCCAAGATCCGGGTGTAACATACGAGCAGTACTTC.

The rearrangement links TRBV19 to TRBJ1-5, with 10 bases matching TRBD1. CDR1 and CDR2 from the germline V gene are LNHDA and SQIVND (reference sequence). V lost 6 bases, J lost 2 bases, and 4 bases stayed unmatched. This CDR3 has 15 amino acids. The CDR3 region has the DNA TGTGCCAGTAGCGACAGGGGGCAAGGCAATCAGCCCCAGCATTTT. It codes for CASSDRGQGNQPQHF.

Concerning this clone: The same CDR3 is also encoded by other DNA sequences in this sample. V gene TRBV21-1 combines with J gene TRBJ1-3. TRBV21-1 is recorded as a pseudogene. This CDR3 is built from 16 residues. CDR3 sequence: CASSKGESGTGNTIYF. DNA of the CDR3: TGTGCCAGCAGCAAAGGGGAATCGGGGACTGGAAACACCATATATTTT.

V usage is TRBV20-1 and J usage is TRBJ1-5; a weak D match, TRBD1 (5 bases). V lost 3 bases and J 7 bases, leaving 13 bases between the germline ends. This CDR3 has 13 amino acids. CDR1 is DFQATT, CDR2 SNEGSKA, per germline (reference sequence). The CDR3 loop is CSASLGGDQPQHF. CDR3 nucleotides: TGCAGTGCTAGTCTCGGGGGAGACCAGCCCCAGCATTTT.

The V and J genes are TRBV12-3 or TRBV12-4 and TRBJ2-5; perhaps TRBD2 as D (6 bases). The germline V and J ends were trimmed by 8 bases and 5 bases, with 12 bases remaining between them. The CDR3 is made up of 12 amino acids. CDR3 residues: CASGRGMETQYF. CDR3 nucleotide sequence: TGTGCCAGCGGTCGGGGGATGGAGACCCAGTACTTC.

This clone occurred once. The J gene is TRBJ1-2, the V gene TRBV6-5; D call uncertain. The length of the CDR3 is 11 residues. Trimming shortened V by 7 bases and J by 6 bases, and 9 bases separated the two germline ends. Germline V gives CDR1 MNHEY, CDR2 SVGAGI. CDR3 bases: TGTGCCAGCACCCGTTCTGATGGCTACACCTTC. Translated, it gives CASTRSDGYTF.

The J gene is TRBJ2-5, the V gene TRBV7-2, with 7 bases that match TRBD1. Germline V CDR1 and CDR2: SGHTA, FQGNSA. Trimming at V came to 4 bases and at J to 4 bases, leaving 3 bases not matched to a gene. The CDR3 loop spans 13 amino acids. The CDR3 DNA reads as TGTGCCAGCAGCTCGGGACAGTTAGAGACCCAGTACTTC. It yields the protein CASSSGQLETQYF.

The J gene is TRBJ1-6, the V gene TRBV6-2 or TRBV6-3; 8 positions agree with TRBD1. The CDR3 is made up of 15 amino acids. V trimming: 5 bases; J trimming: 9 bases; junction bases outside the gene matches: 9. Germline CDR1 is MNHEY and CDR2 is SVGEGT. The CDR3 loop reads CASSRGGQGISPLHF. The CDR3 coding sequence is TGTGCCAGCAGTCGAGGCGGACAGGGTATTTCACCCCTCCACTTT.

CDR3 residues: CASSLAGKQYF. The CDR3 nucleotides are TGTGCCAGCAGCTTAGCGGGCAAGCAGTATTTT. V gene TRBV7-9 combines with J gene TRBJ2-3; no firm D call. CDR3 length: 11 amino acids. CDR1 is SEHNR and CDR2 is FQNEAQ in the germline V gene (reference sequence). Trimming pared 0 bases from V and 11 bases from J, leaving 6 bases between.

The chain couples TRBV5-1 to TRBJ2-5; D may be TRBD2 (5 bases). CDR3 size: 14 residues. CDR1 is SGHRS, CDR2 YFSETQ, per germline. Trimming shortened V by 3 bases and J by 5 bases, and 14 bases separated the two germline ends. The DNA for the CDR3 is TGCGCCAGCAGCTCCCGACCAGGAGGTGAGACCCAGTACTTC. Its protein product is CASSSRPGGETQYF. The full variable domain, rest sourced from reference TRBV5-1 and TRBJ2-5, is KAGVTQTPRYLIKTRGQQVTLSCSPISGHRSVSWYQQTPGQGLQFLFEYFSETQRNKGNFPGRFSGRQFSNSRSEMNVSTLELGDSALYLCASSSRPGGETQYFGPGTRLLVL.

The chain is built from TRBV5-1 and TRBJ1-2, with D maybe TRBD1 (6 bases). This CDR3 has 14 residues. Trimming stripped 0 bases from V and 2 bases from J, with 8 bases between. CDR1 and CDR2 from the germline V gene are SGHRS and YFSETQ. The CDR3, as DNA: TGCGCCAGCAGCTTGGGGACAGCCAACTATGGCTACACCTTC. As protein: CASSLGTANYGYTF.

The V and J genes are TRBV11-2 and TRBJ1-2; 10 bases fit TRBD1. V was pared by 6 bases and J by 3 bases, with 7 bases of the junction left unmatched. In germline, CDR1 is SGHAT, CDR2 FQNNGV. The CDR3 length is 15 residues. The CDR3 spells CASRPGTGVHYGYTF. CDR3 coding DNA: TGTGCCAGCAGACCCGGGACAGGGGTTCACTATGGCTACACCTTC.

V is TRBV28 and J is TRBJ2-3; 9 nucleotides match TRBD1. Trimming took 6 bases from V and 3 from J; bases not matched to a gene: 10. Germline lookup yields CDR1 MDHEN and CDR2 SYDVKM. The CDR3 runs 16 residues. The CDR3 sequence is CASSYSGQGMTDTQYF. CDR3 DNA: TGTGCCAGCAGCTACAGCGGACAGGGGATGACAGATACGCAGTATTTT.

The chain combines TRBV10-1 with TRBJ2-1; 7 bases agree with TRBD1. V shed 8 bases, J shed 7 bases, and the junction held 14 bases outside the gene matches. Germline CDR1 and CDR2: WNHNN and SYGVQD (reference sequence). The CDR3 has 15 amino acids. Here the CDR3 reads CASPSPGQTMNEQFF. The DNA of the CDR3 is TGCGCCAGCCCCTCACCGGGACAGACTATGAATGAGCAGTTCTTC.

The chain links TRBV13 to TRBJ2-1, with D tentatively TRBD2 (6 bases). The CDR3 runs to 16 residues. CDR1 and CDR2 (germline): PRHDT, FYEKMQ (reference sequence). The ends were cut back, 6 bases at V and 2 bases at J, with 17 bases in the middle. CDR3 protein: CASRPFSAGTYNEQFF. CDR3 coding DNA: TGTGCCAGCAGACCTTTTTCTGCGGGAACCTACAATGAGCAGTTCTTC.

The rearrangement uses TRBV19 and TRBJ2-5; D possibly corresponds to TRBD1 (5 bases). Trimming pared 0 bases from V and 1 base from J, leaving 15 bases between. The CDR3 runs 17 residues. CDR1 LNHDA and CDR2 SQIVND come from the germline V gene (reference sequence). The DNA for the CDR3 is TGTGCCAGTAGTATAGATTCGTTTGGACAAATCCAAGAGACCCAGTACTTC. This sequence encodes CASSIDSFGQIQETQYF.

The gene calls are TRBV7-9 and TRBJ1-1, with 7 bases fitting TRBD1. With 7 bases clipped from V and 5 bases from J, the junction kept 7 bases outside the gene matches. CDR1 and CDR2 from the germline V gene are SEHNR and FQNEAQ (reference sequence). This CDR3 has 13 residues. The CDR3 spells CASNRGTGTEAFF. CDR3 DNA: TGTGCCAGCAACAGGGGAACTGGGACTGAAGCTTTCTTT.

This clone was counted a few times. The chain recombines TRBV19 with TRBJ1-5, with a tentative D call TRBD1 (5 bases). Between the trimmed V and J ends, which lost 5 bases and 3 bases, there was a span of 11 bases. This CDR3 region has 14 residues. Looked up from germline, CDR1 is LNHDA and CDR2 is SQIVND (reference sequence). The CDR3 coding sequence is TGTGCCAGTAGTCCCCGACAGTCCAATCAGCCCCAGCATTTT. This translates into CASSPRQSNQPQHF.

This chain joins TRBV5-1 and TRBJ1-2, with TRBD1 matching 9 bases. Germline V lookup: CDR1 SGHRS, CDR2 YFSETQ. J lost 7 bases, V lost 0 bases, and 7 bases had no gene match. The CDR3 is 15 residues long. The CDR3 region is CASSLEDRGSGGYTF. CDR3 nucleotide sequence: TGCGCCAGCAGCTTGGAGGACAGGGGATCCGGTGGCTACACCTTC.

This clone has just one count. The rearrangement joins TRBV6-5 to TRBJ1-1, with D tentatively TRBD1 (5 bases). The CDR3 is 12 amino acids. The germline CDR1 and CDR2 sequences are MNHEY and SVGAGI. Trimming cost V 5 bases and J 6 bases, with 10 bases left between them. CDR3: CASSRGRAEAFF. Written as DNA, the CDR3 is TGTGCCAGCAGTAGGGGTCGTGCTGAAGCTTTCTTT.

The chain has TRBV5-1 and TRBJ2-5; 14 bases agree with TRBD2. The CDR3 extends over 16 amino acids. With V trimmed by 2 bases and J by 4 bases, 4 bases remained unmatched. Germline CDR1 and CDR2: SGHRS and YFSETQ. CDR3 residues: CASSLGLAGGGETQYF. The DNA of the CDR3 is TGCGCCAGCAGCTTAGGACTAGCGGGAGGTGGAGAGACCCAGTACTTC. Combining the CDR3 with reference TRBV5-1 and TRBJ2-5 gives the whole variable domain KAGVTQTPRYLIKTRGQQVTLSCSPISGHRSVSWYQQTPGQGLQFLFEYFSETQRNKGNFPGRFSGRQFSNSRSEMNVSTLELGDSALYLCASSLGLAGGGETQYFGPGTRLLVL.

The chain combines TRBV19 with TRBJ1-6, with 7 bases lining up with TRBD1. Germline assignment: CDR1 LNHDA and CDR2 SQIVND (reference sequence). The CDR3 extends over 14 amino acids. V shed 8 bases, J shed 9 bases, and the junction held 10 bases outside the gene matches. The CDR3 DNA sequence: TGTGCCAGTGCGACCGGGACAGAAGGTTCACCCCTCCACTTT. Its translation is CASATGTEGSPLHF.

This clone was counted a few times. V usage is TRBV28 and J usage is TRBJ1-5; 9 bases match TRBD1. V lost 10 bases, J lost 2 bases, and 3 bases stayed unmatched. Germline loops: CDR1 MDHEN, CDR2 SYDVKM. This CDR3 spans 13 amino acids. CDR3 bases: TGTGCCAAAAGACAGGGGGGCAATCAGCCCCAGCATTTT. It encodes CAKRQGGNQPQHF.

This chain connects TRBV30 to TRBJ2-5; D may be TRBD1 (5 bases). V shed 1 base and J shed 2 bases, with 8 bases lying between them. Germline loops: CDR1 GTSNPN, CDR2 SVGIG (reference sequence). The CDR3 sequence is 13 residues long. The CDR3, as DNA: TGTGCCTGGAGTGGACAGCCACAAGAGACCCAGTACTTC. Encoded protein: CAWSGQPQETQYF.

This clone came up a few times. CDR3 sequence: CAISGTTGGDGYTF. In DNA form, the CDR3 reads TGTGCCATCAGTGGGACGACAGGAGGTGATGGCTACACCTTC. This chain connects TRBV10-3 to TRBJ1-2; TRBD1 is a possible D gene (6 bases). The CDR3 has 14 amino acids. The V end was cut by 4 bases, the J end by 6 bases, with 15 bases between. Germline CDR1 reads ENHRY; CDR2 reads SYGVKD.

The chain has TRBV3-1 (or the pseudogene TRBV3-2) and TRBJ1-3; unclear D gene. Trimming stripped 4 bases from V and 0 bases from J, with 10 bases between. Germline CDR1 reads LGHDT; CDR2 reads YNNKEL (reference sequence). This CDR3 is built from 15 residues. The DNA of the CDR3 is TGTGCCAGCAGCCTAGGAGACTTCTCTGGAAACACCATATATTTT. Translation gives CASSLGDFSGNTIYF.

This chain links TRBV7-3 with TRBJ2-1; 12 nucleotides align to TRBD2. The CDR3 spans 17 residues. V was pared by 5 bases and J by 5 bases, with 10 bases of the junction left unmatched. The germline V gene encodes CDR1 SGHTA and CDR2 FQGTGA. CDR3 DNA: TGTGCCAGCAGCCCTACCCCTGGACTAGCGGGGAACAATGAGCAGTTCTTC. Translation gives CASSPTPGLAGNNEQFF.

This clone appeared a single time. The V gene is TRBV7-3, the J gene TRBJ1-2, with TRBD1 matching 9 bases. The germline CDR1 and CDR2 sequences are SGHTA and FQGTGA. Germline trimming cut 5 bases from V and 7 bases from J; bases unmatched to any gene: 5. The CDR3 contains 13 residues. CDR3 in amino acids: CASSRTGVGGYTF. The CDR3 DNA is TGTGCCAGCAGCCGGACAGGGGTTGGTGGCTACACCTTC.

V and J are TRBV5-4 and TRBJ1-1; D call uncertain. The CDR3 runs 13 residues. V was cut by 5 bases and J by 6 bases, with 14 bases left in between. Looked up from germline, CDR1 is SGHNT and CDR2 is YYREEE (reference sequence). This chain's CDR3 is CASRVTPHAEAFF. Written as DNA, the CDR3 is TGTGCCAGCAGGGTAACACCGCACGCTGAAGCTTTCTTT. Full variable domain (outside the CDR3, taken from reference TRBV5-4 and TRBJ1-1): ETGVTQSPTHLIKTRGQQVTLRCSSQSGHNTVSWYQQALGQGPQFIFQYYREEENGRGNFPPRFSGLQFPNYSSELNVNALELDDSALYLCASRVTPHAEAFFGQGTRLTVV.